This T cell receptor beta chain was sequenced for a study of blood T cell repertoires in COVID-19. Source study methods: From reference gene primer amplification, estimates of nucleated cell counts were derived. The assay was immunoSEQ multiplex PCR, and TCRdb's table has in-frame clones only and misses some. V and J calls and clone size are given by that table; D and trimming were obtained from the DNA. The sample includes about 190,000 clones, about 83% seen only once; the top ten take roughly 5.3%. V gave up 1 base and J gave up 4 bases; unmatched junction bases: 5. This CDR3 contains 15 residues. The germline gives CDR1 KGHSH, CDR2 LQKENI.

The receptor's source is a woman in her 70s with active or convalescent COVID-19. The sample consisted of peripheral blood. This chain links TRBV18 with TRBJ1-1, with 8 bases aligning to TRBD1. The CDR3 sequence: CASSPLTGGGTEAFF. The CDR3 bases are TGTGCCAGCTCACCACTTACAGGGGGAGGCACTGAAGCTTTCTTT.